The present T cell receptor (beta chain) was sequenced within a study of T cell repertoires in cytomegalovirus infection (dated by TCRdb to 2018 to 2020). For the wider study: Donor HLA type was relevant to the analysis, because carriage of CMV infection together with the matching HLA type was indicated by public TCR beta signatures. Results and caveats for the whole study, not just this receptor: In both this cohort and an independent cohort of 300 to 450 donors, the cumulative frequency of public TCR beta family members distinguished carriers of CMV infection plus the relevant HLA type. The ex vivo response was dominated by HLA-C-restricted CMV-specific TCR beta clonotypes, and the single most frequent clonotype in two of eight donors was supplied by these HLA-C-restricted clonotypes.

Looking up the germline V gene yields CDR1 MGHRA and CDR2 YSYEKL. At the junction V is shortened by 1 base and J by 7 bases, with 13 bases in between. Including cysteine and phenylalanine, the CDR3 has 14 amino acids. CDR3 DNA is the only sequence kept; it has 42 bases, read in frame from the first base. Sequencing instrument: Illumina HiSeq 1500. In-frame beta chains were kept once TCRdb had trimmed the public reads at Q25 with fastp and called clones with MiXCR. Records with the same CDR3 protein are collapsed into one entry carrying the most frequent genes and DNA. In all, the sample holds around 170,000 distinct CDR3 sequences, and over 15% of those were seen once. Approximately 18% of the sample belongs to the ten largest clones. This clonotype was counted only a few times. The antigen it binds to is not known. No base quality information exists; no much larger clone differs at one position.

This receptor was obtained from a human donor in good health (CMV status not recorded). Some clones in this sample may be carry-over from other donors' samples. Sequencing input: CD8+ T cells from PBMCs. The V gene is TRBV4-1 and the J gene is TRBJ1-1; the D segment cannot be called with confidence. The CDR3 here reads CASSQVGLTYEAFF. Here is the DNA: TGCGCCAGCAGCCAAGTAGGCCTGACGTATGAAGCTTTCTTT.